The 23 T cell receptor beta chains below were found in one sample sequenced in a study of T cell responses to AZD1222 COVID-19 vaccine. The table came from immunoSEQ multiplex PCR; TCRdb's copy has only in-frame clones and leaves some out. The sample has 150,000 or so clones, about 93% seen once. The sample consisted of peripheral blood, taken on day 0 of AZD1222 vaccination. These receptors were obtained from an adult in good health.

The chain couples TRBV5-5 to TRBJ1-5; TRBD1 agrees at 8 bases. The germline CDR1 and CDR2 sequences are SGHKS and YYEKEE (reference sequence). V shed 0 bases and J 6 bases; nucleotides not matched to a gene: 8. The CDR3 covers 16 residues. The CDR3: CASSLVGQGAGQPQHF. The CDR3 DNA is TGTGCCAGCAGCTTGGTAGGGCAGGGGGCAGGTCAGCCCCAGCATTTT.

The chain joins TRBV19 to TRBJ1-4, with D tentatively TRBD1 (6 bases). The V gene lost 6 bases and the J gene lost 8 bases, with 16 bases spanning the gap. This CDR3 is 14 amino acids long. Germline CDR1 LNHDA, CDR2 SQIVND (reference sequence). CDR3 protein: CASRTGTSLEKLFF. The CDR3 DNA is TGTGCCAGTAGGACCGGGACAAGCTTAGAAAAACTGTTTTTT. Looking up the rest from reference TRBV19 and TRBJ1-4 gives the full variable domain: DGGITQSPKYLFRKEGQNVTLSCEQNLNHDAMYWYRQDPGQGLRLIYYSQIVNDFQKGDIAEGYSVSREKKESFPLTVTSAQKNPTAFYLCASRTGTSLEKLFFGSGTQLSVL.

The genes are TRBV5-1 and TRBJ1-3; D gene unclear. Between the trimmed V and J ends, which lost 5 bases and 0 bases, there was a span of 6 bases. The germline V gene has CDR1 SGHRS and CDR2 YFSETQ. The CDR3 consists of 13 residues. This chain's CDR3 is CASSMSSGNTIYF. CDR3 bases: TGCGCCAGCAGTATGAGCTCTGGAAACACCATATATTTT.

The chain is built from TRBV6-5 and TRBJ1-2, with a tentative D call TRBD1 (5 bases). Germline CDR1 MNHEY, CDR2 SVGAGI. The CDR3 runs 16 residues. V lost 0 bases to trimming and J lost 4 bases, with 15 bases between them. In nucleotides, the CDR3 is TGTGCCAGCAGTTACTCGGATCCGAACGGGGGCTATGGCTACACCTTC. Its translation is CASSYSDPNGGYGYTF.

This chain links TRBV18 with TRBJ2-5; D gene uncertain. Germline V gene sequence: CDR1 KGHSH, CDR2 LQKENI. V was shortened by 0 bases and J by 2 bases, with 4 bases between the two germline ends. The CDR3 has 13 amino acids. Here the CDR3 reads CASSPPVQETQYF. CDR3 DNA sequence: TGTGCCAGCTCACCACCGGTGCAAGAGACCCAGTACTTC.

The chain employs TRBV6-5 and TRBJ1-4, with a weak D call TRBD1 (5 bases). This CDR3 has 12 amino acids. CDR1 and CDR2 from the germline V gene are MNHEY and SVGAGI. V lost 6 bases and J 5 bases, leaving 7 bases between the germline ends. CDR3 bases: TGTGCCAGCAGCCGACAGAATGAAAAACTGTTTTTT. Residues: CASSRQNEKLFF.

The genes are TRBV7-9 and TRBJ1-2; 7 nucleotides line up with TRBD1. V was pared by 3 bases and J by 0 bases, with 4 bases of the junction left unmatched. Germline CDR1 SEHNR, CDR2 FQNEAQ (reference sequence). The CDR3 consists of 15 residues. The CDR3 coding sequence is TGTGCCAGCAGCTTGGGGACAGTTACTAACTATGGCTACACCTTC. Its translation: CASSLGTVTNYGYTF.

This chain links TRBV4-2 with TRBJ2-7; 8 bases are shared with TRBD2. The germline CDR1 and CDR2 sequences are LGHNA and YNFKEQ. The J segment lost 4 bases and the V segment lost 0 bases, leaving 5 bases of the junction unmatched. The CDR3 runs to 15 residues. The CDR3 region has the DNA TGTGCCAGCAGCCAAGAGAGCAGCGGGGGATACGAGCAGTACTTC. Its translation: CASSQESSGGYEQYF.

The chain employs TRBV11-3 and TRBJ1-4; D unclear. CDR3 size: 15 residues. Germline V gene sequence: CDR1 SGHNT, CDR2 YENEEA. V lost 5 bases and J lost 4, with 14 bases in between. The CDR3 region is CASSDPGTLNEKLFF. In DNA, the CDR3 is TGTGCCAGCAGCGACCCGGGTACCCTTAATGAAAAACTGTTTTTT.

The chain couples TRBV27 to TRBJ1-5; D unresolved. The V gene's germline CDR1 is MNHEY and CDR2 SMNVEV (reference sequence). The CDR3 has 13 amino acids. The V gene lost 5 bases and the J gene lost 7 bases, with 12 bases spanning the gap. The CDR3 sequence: CASSPAGDQPQHF. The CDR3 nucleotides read TGTGCCAGCAGTCCGGCAGGAGACCAGCCCCAGCATTTT.

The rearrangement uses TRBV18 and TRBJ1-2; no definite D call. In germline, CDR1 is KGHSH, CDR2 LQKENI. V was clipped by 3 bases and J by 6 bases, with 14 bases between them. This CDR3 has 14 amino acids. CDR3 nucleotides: TGTGCCAGCTCACCTTCTCGGGATTCCCATGGCTACACCTTC. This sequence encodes CASSPSRDSHGYTF.

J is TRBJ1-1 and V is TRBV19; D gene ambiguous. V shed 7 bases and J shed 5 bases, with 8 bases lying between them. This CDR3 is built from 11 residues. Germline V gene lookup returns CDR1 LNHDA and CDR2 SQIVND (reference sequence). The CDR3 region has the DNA TGTGCCAGTACGAGGGCTACTGAAGCTTTCTTT. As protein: CASTRATEAFF.

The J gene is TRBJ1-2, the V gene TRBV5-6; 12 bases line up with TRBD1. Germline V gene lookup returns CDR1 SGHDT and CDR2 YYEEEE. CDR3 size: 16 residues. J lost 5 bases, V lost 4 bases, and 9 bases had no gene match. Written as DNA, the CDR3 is TGTGCCAGCAGCCTCCTGGGACAGGGGGCTGGGTATGGCTACACCTTC. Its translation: CASSLLGQGAGYGYTF.

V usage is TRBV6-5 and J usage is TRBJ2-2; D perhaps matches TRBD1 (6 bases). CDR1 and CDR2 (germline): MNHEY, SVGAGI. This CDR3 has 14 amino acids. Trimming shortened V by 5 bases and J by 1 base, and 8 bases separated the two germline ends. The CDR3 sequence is CASSPGQNTGELFF. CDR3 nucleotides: TGTGCCAGCAGTCCGGGACAGAACACCGGGGAGCTGTTTTTT.

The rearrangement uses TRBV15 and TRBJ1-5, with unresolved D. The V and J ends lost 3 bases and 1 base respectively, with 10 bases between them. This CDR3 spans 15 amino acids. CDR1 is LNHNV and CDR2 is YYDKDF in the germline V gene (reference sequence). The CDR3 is CATSSVPGSNQPQHF. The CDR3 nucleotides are TGTGCCACCAGCAGCGTGCCCGGAAGCAATCAGCCCCAGCATTTT.

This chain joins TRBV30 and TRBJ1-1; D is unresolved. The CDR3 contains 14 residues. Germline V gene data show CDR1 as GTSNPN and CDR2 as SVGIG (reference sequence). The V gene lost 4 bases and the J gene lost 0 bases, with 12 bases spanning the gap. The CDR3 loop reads CAWTTHGVNTEAFF. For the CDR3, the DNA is TGTGCCTGGACCACCCACGGGGTGAACACTGAAGCTTTCTTT.

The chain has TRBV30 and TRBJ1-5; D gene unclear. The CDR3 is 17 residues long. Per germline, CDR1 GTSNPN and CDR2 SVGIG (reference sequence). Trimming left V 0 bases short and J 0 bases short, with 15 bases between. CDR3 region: CAWSVDGRSSSNQPQHF. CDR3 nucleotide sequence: TGTGCCTGGAGTGTAGATGGCAGATCATCTAGCAATCAGCCCCAGCATTTT.

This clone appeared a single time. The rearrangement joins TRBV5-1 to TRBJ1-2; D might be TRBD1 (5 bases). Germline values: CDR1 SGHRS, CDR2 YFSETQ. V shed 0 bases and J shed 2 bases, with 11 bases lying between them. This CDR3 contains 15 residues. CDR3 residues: CASSLGGSSNYGYTF. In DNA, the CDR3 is TGCGCCAGCAGCTTGGGGGGGAGCTCGAACTATGGCTACACCTTC.

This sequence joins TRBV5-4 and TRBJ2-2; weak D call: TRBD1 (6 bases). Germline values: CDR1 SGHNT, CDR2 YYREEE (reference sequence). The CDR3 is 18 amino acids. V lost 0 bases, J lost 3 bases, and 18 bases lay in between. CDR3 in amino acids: CASSLGAGVRLYTGELFF. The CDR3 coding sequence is TGTGCCAGCAGCTTGGGTGCAGGGGTGAGGCTTTACACCGGGGAGCTGTTTTTT.

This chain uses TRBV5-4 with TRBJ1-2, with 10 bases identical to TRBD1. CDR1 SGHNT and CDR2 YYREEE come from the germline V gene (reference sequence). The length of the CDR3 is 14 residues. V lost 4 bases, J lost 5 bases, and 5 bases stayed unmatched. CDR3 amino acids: CASSLRTGGYGYTF. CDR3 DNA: TGTGCCAGCAGCCTTCGGACAGGGGGGTATGGCTACACCTTC.

CDR3 bases: TGTGCCAGCAGTGACGTGACGGGGGGATACTCACCCCTCCACTTT. This gives the protein CASSDVTGGYSPLHF. The J gene is TRBJ1-6, the V gene TRBV6-1, with TRBD1 as a possible D gene (5 bases). This CDR3 spans 15 amino acids. Per germline, CDR1 MNHNS and CDR2 SASEGT. The V end lost 3 bases, the J end lost 10 bases, and 16 bases lay between the germline ends.

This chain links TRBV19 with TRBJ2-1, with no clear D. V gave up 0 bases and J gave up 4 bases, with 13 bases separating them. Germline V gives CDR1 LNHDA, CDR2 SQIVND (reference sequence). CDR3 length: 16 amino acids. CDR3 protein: CASSIEPNNQYNEQFF. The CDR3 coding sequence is TGTGCCAGTAGTATAGAGCCAAACAACCAATACAATGAGCAGTTCTTC. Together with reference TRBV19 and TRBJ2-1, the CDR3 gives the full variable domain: DGGITQSPKYLFRKEGQNVTLSCEQNLNHDAMYWYRQDPGQGLRLIYYSQIVNDFQKGDIAEGYSVSREKKESFPLTVTSAQKNPTAFYLCASSIEPNNQYNEQFFGPGTRLTVL.

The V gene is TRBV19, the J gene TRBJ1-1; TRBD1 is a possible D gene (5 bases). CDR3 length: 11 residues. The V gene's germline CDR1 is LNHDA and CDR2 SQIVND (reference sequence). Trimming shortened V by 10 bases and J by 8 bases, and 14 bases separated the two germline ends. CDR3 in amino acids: CATMADREAFF. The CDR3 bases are TGTGCCACCATGGCTGACAGAGAAGCTTTCTTT.